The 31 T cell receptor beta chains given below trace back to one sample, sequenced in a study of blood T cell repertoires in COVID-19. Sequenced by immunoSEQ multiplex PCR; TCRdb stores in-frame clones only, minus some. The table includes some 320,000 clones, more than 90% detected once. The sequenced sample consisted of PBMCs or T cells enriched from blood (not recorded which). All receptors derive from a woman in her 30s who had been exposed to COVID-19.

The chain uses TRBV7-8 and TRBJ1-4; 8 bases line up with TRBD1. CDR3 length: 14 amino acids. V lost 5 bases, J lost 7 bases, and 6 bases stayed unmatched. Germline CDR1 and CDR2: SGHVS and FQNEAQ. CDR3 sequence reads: CASSPDRGGEKLFF. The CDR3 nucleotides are TGTGCCAGCAGCCCCGACAGGGGAGGTGAAAAACTGTTTTTT.

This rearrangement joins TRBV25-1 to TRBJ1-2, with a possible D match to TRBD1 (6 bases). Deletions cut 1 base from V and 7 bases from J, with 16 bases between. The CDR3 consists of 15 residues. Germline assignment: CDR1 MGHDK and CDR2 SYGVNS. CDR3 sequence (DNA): TGTGCCAGCAGTGAATTTTACAGGGATAGCACTGGCTACACCTTC. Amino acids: CASSEFYRDSTGYTF.

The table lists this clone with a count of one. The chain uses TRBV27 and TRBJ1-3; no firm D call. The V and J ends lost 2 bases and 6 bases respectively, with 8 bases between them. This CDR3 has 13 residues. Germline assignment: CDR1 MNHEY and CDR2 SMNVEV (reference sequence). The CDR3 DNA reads TGTGCCAGCAGTTTAATGGGCGAAAACACCATATATTTT. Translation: CASSLMGENTIYF.

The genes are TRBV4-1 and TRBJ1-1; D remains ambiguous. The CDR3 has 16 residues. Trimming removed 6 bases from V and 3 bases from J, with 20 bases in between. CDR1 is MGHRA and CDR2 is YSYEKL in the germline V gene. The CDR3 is CASSVDPFAAYTEAFF. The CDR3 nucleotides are TGCGCCAGCAGTGTCGACCCGTTTGCGGCGTACACTGAAGCTTTCTTT.

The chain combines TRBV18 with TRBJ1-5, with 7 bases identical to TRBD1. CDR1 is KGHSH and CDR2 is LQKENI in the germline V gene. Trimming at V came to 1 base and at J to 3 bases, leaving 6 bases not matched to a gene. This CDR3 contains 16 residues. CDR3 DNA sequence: TGTGCCAGCTCACCACAACAGGGGATTTTCAATCAGCCCCAGCATTTT. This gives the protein CASSPQQGIFNQPQHF.

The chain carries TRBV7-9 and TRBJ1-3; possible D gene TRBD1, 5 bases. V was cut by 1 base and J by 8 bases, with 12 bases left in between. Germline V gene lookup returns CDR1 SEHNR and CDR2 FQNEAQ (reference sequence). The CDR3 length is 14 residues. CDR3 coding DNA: TGTGCCAGCAGCTTAGATCGGACATGGGACACCATATATTTT. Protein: CASSLDRTWDTIYF.

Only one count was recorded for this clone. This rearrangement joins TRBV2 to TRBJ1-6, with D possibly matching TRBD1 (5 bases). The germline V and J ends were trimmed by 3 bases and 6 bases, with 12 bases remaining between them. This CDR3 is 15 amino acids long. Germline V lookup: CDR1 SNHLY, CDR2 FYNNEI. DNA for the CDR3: TGTGCCAGCAGTGACCCCGGGAGGGGTAATTCACCCCTCCACTTT. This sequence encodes CASSDPGRGNSPLHF. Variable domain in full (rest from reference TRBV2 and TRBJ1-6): EPEVTQTPSHQVTQMGQEVILRCVPISNHLYFYWYRQILGQKVEFLVSFYNNEISEKSEIFDDQFSVERPDGSNFTLKIRSTKLEDSAMYFCASSDPGRGNSPLHFGNGTRLTVT.

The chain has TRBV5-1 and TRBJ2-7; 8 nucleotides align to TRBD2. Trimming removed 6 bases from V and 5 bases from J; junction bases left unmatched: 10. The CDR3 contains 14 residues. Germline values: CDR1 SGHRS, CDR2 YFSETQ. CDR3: CASKLGGGYDEQYF. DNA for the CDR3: TGCGCCAGCAAACTGGGCGGGGGGTATGACGAGCAGTACTTC.

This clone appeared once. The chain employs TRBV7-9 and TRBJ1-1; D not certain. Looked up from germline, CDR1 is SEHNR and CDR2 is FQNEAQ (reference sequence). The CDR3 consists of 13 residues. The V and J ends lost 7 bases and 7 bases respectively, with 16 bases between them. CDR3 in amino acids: CASISRSAHEAFF. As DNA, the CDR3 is TGTGCCAGCATTTCCCGTAGTGCTCATGAAGCTTTCTTT.

CDR3 amino acids: CASSPPPTANYGYTF. CDR3 bases: TGTGCCAGCAGCCCGCCGCCGACAGCTAACTATGGCTACACCTTC. The chain couples TRBV7-9 to TRBJ1-2; D is possibly TRBD1 (5 bases). V was trimmed by 5 bases and J by 0 bases, leaving 13 bases between them. The CDR3 is made up of 15 amino acids. Looked up from germline, CDR1 is SEHNR and CDR2 is FQNEAQ (reference sequence).

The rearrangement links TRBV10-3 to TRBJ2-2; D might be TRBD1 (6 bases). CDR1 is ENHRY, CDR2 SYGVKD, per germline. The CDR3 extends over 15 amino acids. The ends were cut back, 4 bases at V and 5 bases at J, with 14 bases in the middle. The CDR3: CAISGTAADTGELFF. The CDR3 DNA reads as TGTGCCATCAGTGGGACAGCGGCGGATACCGGGGAGCTGTTTTTT.

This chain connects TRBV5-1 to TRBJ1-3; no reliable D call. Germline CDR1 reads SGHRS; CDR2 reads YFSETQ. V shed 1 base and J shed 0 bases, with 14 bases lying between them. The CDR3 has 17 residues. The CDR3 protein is CASSLIPESSSGNTIYF. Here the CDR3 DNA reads TGCGCCAGCAGCTTGATCCCAGAATCTTCCTCTGGAAACACCATATATTTT.

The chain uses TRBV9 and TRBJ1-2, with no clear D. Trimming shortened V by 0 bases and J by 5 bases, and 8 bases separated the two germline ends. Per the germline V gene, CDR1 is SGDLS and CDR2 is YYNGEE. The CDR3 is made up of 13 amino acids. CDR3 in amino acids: CASSVAGEYGYTF. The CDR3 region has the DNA TGTGCCAGCAGCGTAGCGGGAGAGTATGGCTACACCTTC.

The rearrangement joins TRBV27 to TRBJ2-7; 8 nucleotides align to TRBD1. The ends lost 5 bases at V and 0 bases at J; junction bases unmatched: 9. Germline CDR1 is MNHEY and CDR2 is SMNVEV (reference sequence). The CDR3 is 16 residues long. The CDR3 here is CASSKPTGGASYEQYF. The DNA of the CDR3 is TGTGCCAGCAGTAAACCTACAGGGGGAGCCTCCTACGAGCAGTACTTC.

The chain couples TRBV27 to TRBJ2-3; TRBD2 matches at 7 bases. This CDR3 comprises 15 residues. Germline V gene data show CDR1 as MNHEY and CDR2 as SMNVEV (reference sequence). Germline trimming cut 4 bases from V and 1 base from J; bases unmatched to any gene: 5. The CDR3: CASSSGTKGTDTQYF. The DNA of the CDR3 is TGTGCCAGCAGTTCCGGGACTAAAGGCACAGATACGCAGTATTTT.

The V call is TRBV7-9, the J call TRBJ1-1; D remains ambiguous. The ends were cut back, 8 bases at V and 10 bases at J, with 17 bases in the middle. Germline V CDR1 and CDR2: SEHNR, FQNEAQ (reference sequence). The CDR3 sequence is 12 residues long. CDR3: CASDRVTSRAFF. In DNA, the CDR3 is TGTGCCAGCGACCGAGTGACTTCAAGAGCTTTCTTT.

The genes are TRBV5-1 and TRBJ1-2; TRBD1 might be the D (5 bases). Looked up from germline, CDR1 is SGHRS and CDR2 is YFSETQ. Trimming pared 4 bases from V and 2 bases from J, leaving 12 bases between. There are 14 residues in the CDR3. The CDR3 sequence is CASSTMTENYGYTF. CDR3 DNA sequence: TGCGCCAGCAGCACAATGACAGAGAACTATGGCTACACCTTC.

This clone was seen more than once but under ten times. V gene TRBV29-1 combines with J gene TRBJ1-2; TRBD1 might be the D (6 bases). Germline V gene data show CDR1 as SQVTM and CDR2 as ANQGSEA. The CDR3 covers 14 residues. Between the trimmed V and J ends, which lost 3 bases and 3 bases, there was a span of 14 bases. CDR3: CSVDGGAPDYGYTF. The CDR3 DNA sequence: TGCAGCGTTGACGGGGGGGCGCCGGACTATGGCTACACCTTC.

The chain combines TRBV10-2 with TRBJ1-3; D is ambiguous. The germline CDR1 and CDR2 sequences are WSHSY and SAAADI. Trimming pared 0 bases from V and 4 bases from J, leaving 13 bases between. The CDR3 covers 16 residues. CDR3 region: CASSESGGPGGNTIYF. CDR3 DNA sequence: TGCGCCAGCAGTGAGTCCGGCGGCCCGGGGGGAAACACCATATATTTT.

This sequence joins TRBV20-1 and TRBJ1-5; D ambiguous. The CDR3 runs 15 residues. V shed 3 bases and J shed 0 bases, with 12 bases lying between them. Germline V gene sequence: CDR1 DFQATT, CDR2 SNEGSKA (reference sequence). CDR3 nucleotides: TGCAGTGCTAGTCTGACACCGTATAGCAATCAGCCCCAGCATTTT. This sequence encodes CSASLTPYSNQPQHF.

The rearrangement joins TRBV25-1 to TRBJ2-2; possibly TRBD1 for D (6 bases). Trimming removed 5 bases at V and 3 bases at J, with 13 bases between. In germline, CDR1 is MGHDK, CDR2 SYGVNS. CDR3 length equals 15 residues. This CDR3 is CASSSGHLYTGELFF. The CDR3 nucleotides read TGTGCCAGCAGTTCGGGACACCTTTACACCGGGGAGCTGTTTTTT.

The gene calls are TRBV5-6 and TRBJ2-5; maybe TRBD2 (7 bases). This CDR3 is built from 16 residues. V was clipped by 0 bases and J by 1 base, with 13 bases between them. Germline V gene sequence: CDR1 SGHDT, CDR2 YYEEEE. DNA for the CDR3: TGTGCCAGCAGCTTGGGTGCGGGGGCCCTCCAAGAGACCCAGTACTTC. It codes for CASSLGAGALQETQYF.

This chain's CDR3 is CSAGLGTGGDGYTF. The CDR3 DNA reads as TGCAGCGCGGGACTCGGGACAGGTGGTGATGGCTACACCTTC. The chain links TRBV29-1 to TRBJ1-2; TRBD1 agrees at 8 bases. Trimming took 7 bases from V and 6 from J; bases not matched to a gene: 13. Germline V CDR1 and CDR2: SQVTM, ANQGSEA. The CDR3 runs to 14 residues.

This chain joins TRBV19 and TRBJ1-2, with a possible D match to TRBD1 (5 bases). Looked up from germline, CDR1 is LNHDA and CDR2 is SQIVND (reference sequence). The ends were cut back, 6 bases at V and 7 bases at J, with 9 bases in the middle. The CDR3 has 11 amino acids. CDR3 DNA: TGTGCCAGTAGGCGACAGAGTGGCTACACCTTC. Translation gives CASRRQSGYTF.

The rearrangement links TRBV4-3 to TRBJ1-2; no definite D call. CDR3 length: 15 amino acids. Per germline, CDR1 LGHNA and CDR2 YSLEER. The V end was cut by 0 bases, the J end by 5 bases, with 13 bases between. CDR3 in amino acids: CASSQDTLGGYGYTF. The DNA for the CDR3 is TGCGCCAGCAGCCAAGACACCCTCGGAGGGTATGGCTACACCTTC.

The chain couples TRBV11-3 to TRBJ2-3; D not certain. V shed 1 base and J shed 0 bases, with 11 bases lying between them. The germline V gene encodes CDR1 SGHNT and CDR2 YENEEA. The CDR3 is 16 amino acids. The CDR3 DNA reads TGTGCCAGCAGCTTAGGGCAGCGCGCTAGCACAGATACGCAGTATTTT. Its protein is CASSLGQRASTDTQYF. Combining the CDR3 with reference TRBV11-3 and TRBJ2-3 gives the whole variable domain EAGVVQSPRYKIIEKKQPVAFWCNPISGHNTLYWYLQNLGQGPELLIRYENEEAVDDSQLPKDRFSAERLKGVDSTLKIQPAELGDSAVYLCASSLGQRASTDTQYFGPGTRLTVL.

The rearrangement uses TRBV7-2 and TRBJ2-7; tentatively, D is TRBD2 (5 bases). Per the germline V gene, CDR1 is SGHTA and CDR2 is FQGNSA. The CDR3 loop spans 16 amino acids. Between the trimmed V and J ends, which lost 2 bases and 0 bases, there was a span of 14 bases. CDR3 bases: TGTGCCAGCAGCTTAATAGTCGGGGTTTACTCCTACGAGCAGTACTTC. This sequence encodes CASSLIVGVYSYEQYF. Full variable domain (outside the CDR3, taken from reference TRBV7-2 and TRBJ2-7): GAGVSQSPSNKVTEKGKDVELRCDPISGHTALYWYRQSLGQGLEFLIYFQGNSAPDKSGLPSDRFSAERTGGSVSTLTIQRTQQEDSAVYLCASSLIVGVYSYEQYFGPGTRLTVT.

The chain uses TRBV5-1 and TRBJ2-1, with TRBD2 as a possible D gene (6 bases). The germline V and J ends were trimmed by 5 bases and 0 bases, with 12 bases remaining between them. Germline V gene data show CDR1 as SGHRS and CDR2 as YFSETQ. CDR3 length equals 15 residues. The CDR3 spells CASRGLVASYNEQFF. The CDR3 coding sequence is TGCGCCAGCAGGGGACTCGTGGCCTCCTACAATGAGCAGTTCTTC.

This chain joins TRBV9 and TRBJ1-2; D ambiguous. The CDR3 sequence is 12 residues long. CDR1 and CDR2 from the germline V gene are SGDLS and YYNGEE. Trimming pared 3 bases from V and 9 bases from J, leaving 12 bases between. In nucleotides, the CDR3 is TGTGCCAGCAGCGGAGCCCTTTTAAGCTACACCTTC. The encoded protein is CASSGALLSYTF.

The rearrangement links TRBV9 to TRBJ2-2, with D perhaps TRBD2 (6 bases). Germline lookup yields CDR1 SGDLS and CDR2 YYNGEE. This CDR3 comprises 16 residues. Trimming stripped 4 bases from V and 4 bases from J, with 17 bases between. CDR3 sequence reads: CASSSSEYEGTGELFF. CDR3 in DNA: TGTGCCAGCAGCTCTAGCGAGTACGAGGGCACCGGGGAGCTGTTTTTT.

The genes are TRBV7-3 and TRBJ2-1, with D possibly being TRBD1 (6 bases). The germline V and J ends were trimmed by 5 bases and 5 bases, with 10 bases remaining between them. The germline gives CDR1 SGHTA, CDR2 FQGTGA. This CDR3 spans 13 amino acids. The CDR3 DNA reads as TGTGCCAGCAGCCGGCCAGGGGACAATGAGCAGTTCTTC. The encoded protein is CASSRPGDNEQFF.